This is a list of T cell receptor beta chains from one sample in a study of CD8+CD57+ T cells in acquired aplastic anemia. TCRdb used MiXCR to reprocess the reads, holding one entry per CDR3 protein. This sample has about 160,000 distinct CDR3 sequences, with around half found just once. Source material: sorted CD4+, CD8+, or CD8+CD57+ T cells (not recorded which) from PBMCs. All receptors come from a human donor with aplastic anemia. Each CDR3 is given with its conserved first and last residue. The D gene is left open where the match is weak. Size is stated for part of the rows, as once, few or many counts, or as a class when the clone is expanded.

v_gene: TRBV6-1
d_gene: TRBD1
j_gene: TRBJ2-3
abundance: -
CDR3nt: TGTGCCAGCAGTACCCGACAGGGGAGAGTCACAGATACGCAGTATTTT
CDR3aa: CASSTRQGRVTDTQYF

v_gene: TRBV6-5
d_gene: TRBD1
j_gene: TRBJ1-5
abundance: many
CDR3nt: TGTGCCAGCAGTTCGGACAGGGGGAGTCAGCCCCAGCATTTT
CDR3aa: CASSSDRGSQPQHF

v_gene: TRBV9
d_gene: -
j_gene: TRBJ1-1
abundance: many
CDR3nt: TGTGCCAGCAGCGTGCAGGGGAACACTGAAGCTTTCTTT
CDR3aa: CASSVQGNTEAFF

v_gene: TRBV19
d_gene: -
j_gene: TRBJ2-1
abundance: -
CDR3nt: TGTGCCAGTAGTGGGGTCCGTGAGCAGTTCTTC
CDR3aa: CASSGVREQFF

v_gene: TRBV5-4
d_gene: -
j_gene: TRBJ1-6
abundance: few
CDR3nt: TGTCCCAGCAGTCCTGGACAGAGAAATTCACCCCTCCACTTT
CDR3aa: CPSSPGQRNSPLHF

v_gene: TRBV2
d_gene: -
j_gene: TRBJ1-5
abundance: few
CDR3nt: TGTGCCAGCAGGGGGATAAGCAATCAGCCCCAGCATTTT
CDR3aa: CASRGISNQPQHF

v_gene: TRBV20-1
d_gene: TRBD2
j_gene: TRBJ2-5
abundance: many
CDR3nt: TGCAGTGCTATAATCCATAGCGGGGGGGCCCAGACCCAGTACTTC
CDR3aa: CSAIIHSGGAQTQYF

v_gene: TRBV2
d_gene: TRBD1
j_gene: TRBJ2-7
abundance: -
CDR3nt: TGTGCCAGCAGCCCCGGGACAGGGGATCGCGAGCAGTACTTC
CDR3aa: CASSPGTGDREQYF

v_gene: TRBV7-4
d_gene: -
j_gene: TRBJ2-3
abundance: -
CDR3nt: TGTGCCAGCAGCTTAGGGGCGGGGAAACAGTATTTT
CDR3aa: CASSLGAGKQYF

v_gene: TRBV10-1
d_gene: -
j_gene: TRBJ1-5
abundance: -
CDR3nt: TGCGCCAGCAGTGAGCAAGGGATACCCCAGCATTTT
CDR3aa: CASSEQGIPQHF

v_gene: TRBV7-2
d_gene: -
j_gene: TRBJ1-1
abundance: -
CDR3nt: TGTGCCAGCAGCTTTATAACAACTGAAGCTTTCTTT
CDR3aa: CASSFITTEAFF

v_gene: TRBV29-1
d_gene: -
j_gene: TRBJ2-7
abundance: -
CDR3nt: TGCAGCGTTGAATCGCGACCTCAGGAGCAGTACTTC
CDR3aa: CSVESRPQEQYF

v_gene: TRBV19
d_gene: -
j_gene: TRBJ1-3
abundance: many
CDR3nt: TGTGCCAGTAGCGACCGGGGGAACTCTGGAAACACCATATATTTT
CDR3aa: CASSDRGNSGNTIYF

v_gene: TRBV6-1
d_gene: TRBD1
j_gene: TRBJ1-4
abundance: many
CDR3nt: TGTGCCAGCAGGACAGGGGGCGCCGGTAATGAAAAACTGTTTTTT
CDR3aa: CASRTGGAGNEKLFF

v_gene: TRBV15
d_gene: -
j_gene: TRBJ1-5
abundance: -
CDR3nt: TGTGCCACCAGCAGTGAAGCCCGACTGCCGAATCAGCCCCAGCATTTT
CDR3aa: CATSSEARLPNQPQHF

v_gene: TRBV12-3/TRBV12-4
d_gene: -
j_gene: TRBJ2-5
abundance: many
CDR3nt: TGTGCCAGCAGCCAACTAGGGTACCAAGAGACCCAGTACTTC
CDR3aa: CASSQLGYQETQYF

v_gene: TRBV20-1
d_gene: -
j_gene: TRBJ1-1
abundance: -
CDR3nt: TGCAGTGCGAAGACGGTGAACACTGAAGCTTTCTTT
CDR3aa: CSAKTVNTEAFF

v_gene: TRBV27
d_gene: -
j_gene: TRBJ1-2
abundance: many
CDR3nt: TGTGCCAGCAGTCCTCTCGACAGGAACTATGGCTACACCTTC
CDR3aa: CASSPLDRNYGYTF

v_gene: TRBV29-1
d_gene: -
j_gene: TRBJ2-5
abundance: many
CDR3nt: TGCAGCGCAAACATAGGCGAGACCCAGTACTTC
CDR3aa: CSANIGETQYF

v_gene: TRBV7-3
d_gene: TRBD1
j_gene: TRBJ2-7
abundance: -
CDR3nt: TGTGCCAGCAGCCCTGGAGGACAGGGGGCAACGAGCTACGAGCAGTACTTC
CDR3aa: CASSPGGQGATSYEQYF

v_gene: TRBV9
d_gene: -
j_gene: TRBJ1-3
abundance: few
CDR3nt: TGTGCCAGCAGCGGAGGGGGCTCTGGAAACACCATATATTTT
CDR3aa: CASSGGGSGNTIYF

v_gene: TRBV4-2
d_gene: TRBD2
j_gene: TRBJ2-1
abundance: -
CDR3nt: TGTGCCGGCAGCCAAGATAAGACTAGCGGGAGTGAAAAGCAGTTCTTC
CDR3aa: CAGSQDKTSGSEKQFF

v_gene: TRBV5-1
d_gene: TRBD1
j_gene: TRBJ1-4
abundance: -
CDR3nt: TGCGCCAGCAGCCCAGGGGGTGGGGGGCTGAATCCAGATGAAAAACTGTTTTTT
CDR3aa: CASSPGGGGLNPDEKLFF

v_gene: TRBV2
d_gene: TRBD2
j_gene: TRBJ2-5
abundance: -
CDR3nt: TGTGCCAGCAGTGCGGCTAGCGGGGGCAAGAGCGGGACCCAGTACTTC
CDR3aa: CASSAASGGKSGTQYF

v_gene: TRBV9
d_gene: TRBD1
j_gene: TRBJ2-7
abundance: -
CDR3nt: TGTGCCAGCAGTCATGGTGCCGGGACAGGGGGATACGAGCAGTACTTC
CDR3aa: CASSHGAGTGGYEQYF

v_gene: TRBV7-6
d_gene: TRBD2
j_gene: TRBJ2-1
abundance: -
CDR3nt: TGTGCCAGCAGCCGACTAGCCCAACCCCGCAATGAGCAGTTCTTC
CDR3aa: CASSRLAQPRNEQFF

v_gene: TRBV6-5
d_gene: -
j_gene: TRBJ2-7
abundance: -
CDR3nt: TGTGCCAGCAGTTTATACACCTCCTACGAGCAGTACTTC
CDR3aa: CASSLYTSYEQYF

v_gene: TRBV11-3
d_gene: -
j_gene: TRBJ2-7
abundance: -
CDR3nt: TGTGCCAGCAGCTCGAACGCCGACAGATCCTACGAGCAGTACTTC
CDR3aa: CASSSNADRSYEQYF

v_gene: TRBV5-1
d_gene: -
j_gene: TRBJ2-2
abundance: many
CDR3nt: TGCGCCAGCAGCTCGAGCCAATACACCGGGGAGCTGTTTTTT
CDR3aa: CASSSSQYTGELFF

v_gene: TRBV7-9
d_gene: -
j_gene: TRBJ1-3
abundance: -
CDR3nt: TGTGCCAGCAGTCGAAACACCATATATTTT
CDR3aa: CASSRNTIYF